This TCR beta chain was documented in a study of blood T cell repertoires in COVID-19. At the level of the study: Collection of acute and convalescent COVID-19 samples took place in the United States, Italy and Spain.

CDR1 and CDR2 from the germline V gene are SGHTA and FQGNSA. Trimming removed 3 bases from V and 2 bases from J, with 9 bases in between. The CDR3 covers 14 residues. Here immunoSEQ multiplex PCR was the method, and the copy in TCRdb shows in-frame clones only, minus some. The sample includes some 140,000 clones, about 75% seen only once; the top ten take about a fifth. The chain combines TRBV7-2 with TRBJ2-3, with D tentatively TRBD2 (5 bases). This receptor was taken from a man older than 75 with acute or convalescent COVID-19. Sequenced input: peripheral blood. The CDR3: CASSFRGTTDTQYF. DNA of the CDR3: TGTGCCAGCAGCTTCCGGGGAACCACAGATACGCAGTATTTT.